The 29 T cell receptor beta chains listed next were all sequenced from one sample in a study of cytomegalovirus exposure and HLA in healthy donors. Primers included in the PCR were 60 Vbeta and 13 Jbeta primers. The method was immunoSEQ multiplex PCR; TCRdb's version includes in-frame clones alone and lacks a portion of them. The sample includes fewer than 200,000 clones, approximately 80% seen only once; the top ten take 1.7%. Sequencing input: PBMCs. The receptors shown here come from a young woman in good health and CMV-seronegative.

This chain joins TRBV9 and TRBJ2-1, with 8 bases fitting TRBD2. The CDR3 is made up of 15 amino acids. V gave up 4 bases and J gave up 2 bases; unmatched junction bases: 5. Per the germline V gene, CDR1 is SGDLS and CDR2 is YYNGEE. This CDR3 reads CASSHDSGTYNEQFF. The CDR3 DNA reads as TGTGCCAGCAGCCACGATAGCGGGACCTACAATGAGCAGTTCTTC.

The CDR3 protein is CASSGRGSEQYV. In DNA form, the CDR3 reads TGTGCCAGCAGTGGCAGGGGTAGCGAGCAGTACGTC. V usage is TRBV6-1 and J usage is TRBJ2-7; D might be TRBD1 (6 bases). In germline, CDR1 is MNHNS, CDR2 SASEGT. CDR3 length equals 12 residues. The V gene lost 4 bases and the J gene lost 6 bases, with 10 bases spanning the gap.

The J gene is TRBJ2-7, the V gene TRBV18; 9 bases fit TRBD1. Looked up from germline, CDR1 is KGHSH and CDR2 is LQKENI. The V gene end was trimmed by 0 bases and the J gene end by 3 bases; junction bases not matched to a gene: 6. The CDR3 has 16 amino acids. CDR3 region: CASSPPRTGVNYEQYF. In DNA, the CDR3 is TGTGCCAGCTCACCACCGCGGACAGGGGTAAACTACGAGCAGTACTTC.

The chain joins TRBV7-9 to TRBJ2-1; weak D call: TRBD1 (6 bases). V dropped 1 base and J dropped 6 bases, with 16 bases sitting between them. Germline loops: CDR1 SEHNR, CDR2 FQNEAQ (reference sequence). The CDR3 is made up of 16 amino acids. This CDR3 reads CASSLGVWGQINEQFF. Written as DNA, the CDR3 is TGTGCCAGCAGCTTAGGTGTTTGGGGGCAGATCAATGAGCAGTTCTTC. The full variable domain, completed using reference TRBV7-9 and TRBJ2-1, is DTGVSQNPRHKITKRGQNVTFRCDPISEHNRLYWYRQTLGQGPEFLTYFQNEAQLEKSRLLSDRFSAERPKGSFSTLEIQRTEQGDSAMYLCASSLGVWGQINEQFFGPGTRLTVL.

This rearrangement joins TRBV4-3 to TRBJ2-1; weak D call: TRBD2 (6 bases). The germline gives CDR1 LGHNA, CDR2 YSLEER. The CDR3 runs 18 residues. Deletions cut 1 base from V and 2 bases from J, with 18 bases between. The CDR3 loop is CASSQALAGRGTYNEQFF. CDR3 DNA: TGCGCCAGCAGCCAAGCCCTGGCTGGACGGGGGACCTACAATGAGCAGTTCTTC.

This clone was detected only once. The rearrangement joins TRBV28 to TRBJ2-4; the D is unclear. The CDR3 has 13 residues. Per the germline V gene, CDR1 is MDHEN and CDR2 is SYDVKM. V was pared by 2 bases and J by 10 bases, with 12 bases between. CDR3 DNA sequence: TGTGCCAGCAGTTTAAAACTACCCAAGATTCAGTACTTC. Its translation is CASSLKLPKIQYF.

The rearrangement uses TRBV4-3 and TRBJ2-7; D uncertain. The CDR3 covers 13 residues. Between the trimmed V and J ends, which lost 3 bases and 1 base, there was a span of 7 bases. Per the germline V gene, CDR1 is LGHNA and CDR2 is YSLEER. The CDR3 loop is CASSHGPSYEQYF. CDR3 sequence (DNA): TGCGCCAGCAGCCATGGGCCTTCCTACGAGCAGTACTTC.

This clone has just one count. The DNA for the CDR3 is TGTGCCTGGAGTCCCGGCCCCGGGGGGTGGGAGACCCAGTACTTC. Amino acids: CAWSPGPGGWETQYF. The chain employs TRBV30 and TRBJ2-5; 7 bases are a match to TRBD2. After removal of 2 bases from V and 5 bases from J, the junction contained 11 bases not matched to a gene. In germline, CDR1 is GTSNPN, CDR2 SVGIG (reference sequence). The CDR3 runs 15 residues.

This sequence joins TRBV5-1 and TRBJ2-3, with D tentatively TRBD1 (5 bases). The CDR3 loop spans 16 amino acids. V was clipped by 4 bases and J by 4 bases, with 19 bases between them. Germline values: CDR1 SGHRS, CDR2 YFSETQ. The CDR3 region is CASSPQGREVPDTQYF. The DNA of the CDR3 is TGCGCCAGCAGCCCCCAGGGAAGGGAAGTCCCAGATACGCAGTATTTT. Variable domain in full (rest from reference TRBV5-1 and TRBJ2-3): KAGVTQTPRYLIKTRGQQVTLSCSPISGHRSVSWYQQTPGQGLQFLFEYFSETQRNKGNFPGRFSGRQFSNSRSEMNVSTLELGDSALYLCASSPQGREVPDTQYFGPGTRLTVL.

On this clone: This same CDR3 is encoded by further DNA sequences in the sample. The V call is TRBV6-5, the J call TRBJ1-1; 9 nucleotides line up with TRBD1. Germline V CDR1 and CDR2: MNHEY, SVGAGI. The trim removed 5 bases at V and 5 bases at J, leaving 6 bases unmatched. The CDR3 is 14 residues long. CDR3 DNA: TGTGCCAGCAGTCATAAACAGGGGGCTACTGAAGCTTTCTTT. Translating it yields CASSHKQGATEAFF.

In its sample, this clone was seen once. The chain uses TRBV6-1 and TRBJ1-1; 7 bases match TRBD1. The CDR3 totals 14 residues. V was clipped by 5 bases and J by 4 bases; unmatched bases: 7. Per germline, CDR1 MNHNS and CDR2 SASEGT. CDR3 amino acids: CASSQDRAATEAFF. In nucleotides, the CDR3 is TGTGCCAGCAGTCAAGACAGGGCGGCCACTGAAGCTTTCTTT.

V gene TRBV28 combines with J gene TRBJ2-5; D is possibly TRBD1 (5 bases). The CDR3 consists of 13 residues. CDR1 and CDR2 from the germline V gene are MDHEN and SYDVKM. The V end was cut by 5 bases, the J end by 1 base, with 8 bases between. The DNA for the CDR3 is TGTGCCAGCAGTCAGGGTAGCCAAGAGACCCAGTACTTC. It yields the protein CASSQGSQETQYF.

The J gene is TRBJ1-3, the V gene TRBV29-1; a possible D gene is TRBD1 (5 bases). The V and J ends lost 1 base and 5 bases respectively, with 12 bases between them. CDR1 SQVTM and CDR2 ANQGSEA come from the germline V gene. This CDR3 region has 14 residues. In DNA, the CDR3 is TGCAGCGTTGAAGCCTGGGACTCACGAAACACCATATATTTT. Its protein product is CSVEAWDSRNTIYF.

The chain is built from TRBV30 and TRBJ1-3, with a possible D match to TRBD1 (5 bases). Trimming took 0 bases from V and 0 from J, leaving 6 bases between them. The CDR3 contains 14 residues. Germline V gene data show CDR1 as GTSNPN and CDR2 as SVGIG (reference sequence). The DNA for the CDR3 is TGTGCCTGGAGTGTAGGGGTCTCTGGAAACACCATATATTTT. This translates into CAWSVGVSGNTIYF.

This clone was seen a few times. The chain is built from TRBV6-6 and TRBJ1-5; D possibly corresponds to TRBD1 (5 bases). V lost 5 bases to trimming and J lost 6 bases, with 14 bases between them. The CDR3 is 14 amino acids. Germline-derived CDR1 and CDR2 are MNHNY and SVGAGI (reference sequence). The CDR3 loop reads CASSPSLGGQPQHF. In nucleotides, the CDR3 is TGTGCCAGCAGTCCTTCTTTGGGGGGTCAGCCCCAGCATTTT.

This clone was seen a few times. The rearrangement links TRBV4-3 to TRBJ1-4; 8 nucleotides line up with TRBD1. CDR1 and CDR2 from the germline V gene are LGHNA and YSLEER. The length of the CDR3 is 16 residues. J was trimmed by 7 bases and V by 5 bases; bases with no gene match: 12. CDR3 coding DNA: TGCGCCAGCAGCGCGTCACCGGGACAGGTCCTTGAAAAACTGTTTTTT. Protein: CASSASPGQVLEKLFF.

This clone was seen a single time. The J gene is TRBJ1-2, the V gene TRBV30; maybe TRBD1 (5 bases). This CDR3 has 15 amino acids. Per the germline V gene, CDR1 is GTSNPN and CDR2 is SVGIG (reference sequence). The ends were cut back, 3 bases at V and 1 base at J, with 15 bases in the middle. CDR3: CAWRPQAGLNYGYTF. DNA for the CDR3: TGTGCCTGGAGGCCCCAGGCAGGGCTTAACTATGGCTACACCTTC. The variable domain in full, completed from reference TRBV30 and TRBJ1-2, reads SQTIHQWPATLVQPVGSPLSLECTVEGTSNPNLYWYRQAAGRGLQLLFYSVGIGQISSEVPQNLSASRPQDRQFILSSKKLLLSDSGFYLCAWRPQAGLNYGYTFGSGTRLTVV.

This clone was seen only once. The rearrangement joins TRBV7-2 to TRBJ2-7; D gene ambiguous. V lost 2 bases and J lost 0, with 14 bases in between. This CDR3 region has 16 residues. Germline V lookup: CDR1 SGHTA, CDR2 FQGNSA. CDR3 nucleotide sequence: TGTGCCAGCAGCTTATCCCGAGGCACCAGCTCCTACGAGCAGTACGTC. Protein product: CASSLSRGTSSYEQYV.

V gene TRBV5-1 combines with J gene TRBJ2-1; 7 bases map to TRBD2. The germline V gene encodes CDR1 SGHRS and CDR2 YFSETQ. This CDR3 has 14 amino acids. The trim removed 2 bases at V and 5 bases at J, leaving 4 bases unmatched. CDR3 in amino acids: CASSFRLADNEQFF. In nucleotides, the CDR3 is TGCGCCAGCAGCTTCAGGCTAGCGGACAATGAGCAGTTCTTC. The entire variable domain, with the rest obtained from reference TRBV5-1 and TRBJ2-1, is as follows: KAGVTQTPRYLIKTRGQQVTLSCSPISGHRSVSWYQQTPGQGLQFLFEYFSETQRNKGNFPGRFSGRQFSNSRSEMNVSTLELGDSALYLCASSFRLADNEQFFGPGTRLTVL.

V and J are TRBV27 and TRBJ2-1, with 8 bases that match TRBD2. Germline V gives CDR1 MNHEY, CDR2 SMNVEV (reference sequence). The CDR3 is made up of 17 amino acids. J was trimmed by 3 bases and V by 7 bases; bases with no gene match: 14. CDR3 in amino acids: CASNPSGLSAFYNEQFF. The CDR3 bases are TGTGCCAGCAATCCTAGCGGGTTATCGGCGTTCTACAATGAGCAGTTCTTC.

The rearrangement links TRBV25-1 to TRBJ2-7; 8 bases align to TRBD1. The CDR3 has 17 amino acids. Germline V gene data show CDR1 as MGHDK and CDR2 as SYGVNS. J gave up 3 bases and V 4 bases, and 14 bases lay outside the gene matches. The CDR3, as DNA: TGTGCCAGCAGTGGGGGGGCAGGGGGCCGTAGGGACTACGAGCAGTACTTC. It yields the protein CASSGGAGGRRDYEQYF.

J is TRBJ2-3 and V is TRBV6-6; weak D call: TRBD2 (5 bases). Germline values: CDR1 MNHNY, CDR2 SVGAGI (reference sequence). The CDR3 covers 16 residues. The V and J ends lost 6 bases and 4 bases respectively, with 20 bases between them. CDR3 amino acids: CASRRPSGPPPDTQYF. The CDR3 nucleotides are TGTGCCAGCAGGCGACCAAGCGGACCCCCCCCAGATACGCAGTATTTT.

The chain uses TRBV19 and TRBJ2-1; tentatively, D is TRBD2 (6 bases). This CDR3 region has 12 residues. Germline V gene lookup returns CDR1 LNHDA and CDR2 SQIVND (reference sequence). The V gene lost 3 bases and the J gene lost 8 bases, with 8 bases spanning the gap. The CDR3 sequence: CASSIGGHEQFF. The CDR3 DNA is TGTGCCAGTAGTATCGGGGGACATGAGCAGTTCTTC.

The chain is built from TRBV19 and TRBJ2-3, with 7 bases matching TRBD2. CDR3 length: 15 amino acids. Per the germline V gene, CDR1 is LNHDA and CDR2 is SQIVND (reference sequence). Unmatched junction bases numbered 9, after V lost 4 bases and J lost 5 bases. CDR3 residues: CASSSYDGRRDTQYF. CDR3 sequence (DNA): TGTGCCAGTAGTAGCTACGACGGGAGGAGAGATACGCAGTATTTT.

The rearrangement links TRBV10-1 to TRBJ2-4; TRBD2 agrees at 7 bases. The V gene's germline CDR1 is WNHNN and CDR2 SYGVQD (reference sequence). V lost 4 bases, J lost 5 bases, and 5 bases stayed unmatched. This CDR3 has 14 amino acids. CDR3 sequence (DNA): TGCGCCAGCAGTGCTGAGCGGGATGAAAACATTCAGTACTTC. This sequence encodes CASSAERDENIQYF.

The V and J genes are TRBV5-8 and TRBJ2-2; the match to TRBD2 covers 9 bases. Germline V gene data show CDR1 as SGHTS and CDR2 as YDEGEE. Trimming removed 1 base from V and 5 bases from J; junction bases left unmatched: 3. The CDR3 runs to 15 residues. In DNA form, the CDR3 reads TGTGCCAGCAGCTTGCGTCTAGCGGGAACCGGGGAGCTGTTTTTT. Encoded protein: CASSLRLAGTGELFF. Combining the CDR3 with reference TRBV5-8 and TRBJ2-2 gives the whole variable domain EAGVTQSPTHLIKTRGQQATLRCSPISGHTSVYWYQQALGLGLQFLLWYDEGEERNRGNFPPRFSGRQFPNYSSELNVNALELEDSALYLCASSLRLAGTGELFFGEGSRLTVL.

The rearrangement links TRBV18 to TRBJ1-3, with D maybe TRBD1 (6 bases). V lost 6 bases and J lost 2, with 11 bases in between. There are 14 residues in the CDR3. Germline assignment: CDR1 KGHSH and CDR2 LQKENI. This chain's CDR3 is CASSSGQTGNTIYF. The CDR3, as DNA: TGTGCCAGCTCCTCGGGACAAACTGGAAACACCATATATTTT. Full variable domain (remainder filled in from reference TRBV18 and TRBJ1-3): NAGVMQNPRHLVRRRGQEARLRCSPMKGHSHVYWYRQLPEEGLKFMVYLQKENIIDESGMPKERFSAEFPKEGPSILRIQQVVRGDSAAYFCASSSGQTGNTIYFGEGSWLTVV.

Here the CDR3 DNA reads TGTGCCTGGAGTACGGGACAGGGGAACACTGAAGCTTTCTTT. This translates into CAWSTGQGNTEAFF. The genes are TRBV30 and TRBJ1-1; 9 bases map to TRBD1. The CDR3 runs to 14 residues. Germline V gene data show CDR1 as GTSNPN and CDR2 as SVGIG (reference sequence). V dropped 2 bases and J dropped 1; count of bases not matched to a gene: 2. The variable domain in full, with the rest retrieved from reference TRBV30 and TRBJ1-1, is SQTIHQWPATLVQPVGSPLSLECTVEGTSNPNLYWYRQAAGRGLQLLFYSVGIGQISSEVPQNLSASRPQDRQFILSSKKLLLSDSGFYLCAWSTGQGNTEAFFGQGTRLTVV.

CDR3 region: CASRGASGKGEQYF. CDR3 nucleotides: TGTGCTTCGAGGGGGGCTAGCGGGAAGGGGGAGCAGTACTTC. The gene calls are TRBV2 and TRBJ2-7; 9 bases align to TRBD2. CDR1 is SNHLY, CDR2 FYNNEI, per germline. The CDR3 totals 14 residues.